This T cell receptor (beta chain) was retrieved from a study of blood T cell repertoires in COVID-19. Background on the study: T cells, B-cell-depleted T cells, or PBMCs provided the cDNA or gDNA that served as material.

This table comes from immunoSEQ multiplex PCR, and its TCRdb copy is limited to in-frame clones, with some not included. The sample has around 300,000 clones; about nine tenths are singletons. The participants were between about 18 and 90 years old and came from about two dozen US areas. Cohort 3 donors counted as recovered after two negative PCRs, clearance, or resolved symptoms. Sequencing was done on a sample of PBMCs or T cells enriched from blood (not recorded which). This clonotype originated in a woman in her late teens or twenties who had recovered from COVID-19.

CDR3 sequence reads: CASSYSGLAGGETQYF. CDR3 sequence (DNA): TGTGCCAGCAGTTACTCTGGACTAGCGGGAGGCGAGACCCAGTACTTC. The chain combines TRBV6-6 with TRBJ2-5, with 14 bases fitting TRBD2. This CDR3 spans 16 amino acids. The V gene's germline CDR1 is MNHNY and CDR2 SVGAGI (reference sequence). V gave up 0 bases and J gave up 5 bases; unmatched junction bases: 2.